The following is a TCR beta chain sequence with its context. Authors' methods: Researchers report that nucleated cell counts were estimated from reference gene primer amplification. The protocol was immunoSEQ multiplex PCR, while the TCRdb copy is restricted to in-frame clones and leaves out a portion. V and J calls and clone size come straight from that table; D and trimming were deduced from the DNA. The sample holds roughly 400,000 clones, approximately 90% seen once. This record comes from a study of blood T cell repertoires in COVID-19. The TCR sequence derives from a woman aged 50 to 60 who had recovered from COVID-19. The material sequenced was PBMCs or T cells enriched from blood (not recorded which).

CDR3 nucleotides: TGTGCTAGTGGGAAAATCGGGACACCCCAACCAGCTTTCTTT. It yields the protein CASGKIGTPQPAFF. The rearrangement links TRBV12-5 to TRBJ1-1; D possibly corresponds to TRBD1 (6 bases). Germline values: CDR1 LGHNT, CDR2 FRNRAP. Deletions cut 6 bases from V and 10 bases from J, with 21 bases between. The CDR3 contains 14 residues.